The 22 T cell receptor beta chains below all came from one sample that was sequenced in a study of metastatic and nonmetastatic thyroid tumors. Using MiXCR, TCRdb re-called clones from the PCR reads. This table has approximately 24,000 clones, 20% to 25% appearing once. Before thyroid surgery, none of the patients had received any treatment. The sequenced material came from blood. The receptors here all came from a male donor with papillary thyroid cancer or a benign thyroid nodule (not recorded which). Some clones in this sample may be carry-over from other donors' samples.

The rearrangement joins TRBV6-6 to TRBJ1-1, with no clear D. V shed 2 bases and J shed 6 bases, with 10 bases lying between them. CDR1 is MNHNY and CDR2 is SVGAGI in the germline V gene (reference sequence). The CDR3 sequence is 13 residues long. CDR3 region: CASSYRGFSEAFF. CDR3 DNA: TGTGCCAGCAGTTACCGAGGGTTTTCTGAAGCTTTCTTT.

With respect to this clone: A read error is likely, as this CDR3 ends without the conserved phenylalanine or tryptophan. The chain is built from TRBV10-3 and TRBJ1-2, with 8 nucleotides matching TRBD1. This CDR3 contains 13 residues. J was trimmed by 7 bases and V by 4 bases; bases with no gene match: 5. Per the germline V gene, CDR1 is ENHRY and CDR2 is SYGVKD. CDR3 sequence reads: CAISGQGAVGYTL. CDR3 bases: TGTGCCATCAGTGGGCAGGGGGCCGTTGGCTACACCTTG.

The chain employs TRBV2 and TRBJ2-3, with 7 positions matching TRBD1. CDR1 and CDR2 (germline): SNHLY, FYNNEI. The CDR3 sequence is 14 residues long. V lost 5 bases, J lost 7 bases, and 9 bases stayed unmatched. The CDR3 sequence is CASSRDSQTYTQYF. The CDR3 region has the DNA TGTGCCAGCAGTCGGGACAGTCAGACATATACGCAGTATTTT.

The chain employs TRBV20-1 and TRBJ2-1; D may be TRBD2 (7 bases). Germline CDR1 reads DFQATT; CDR2 reads SNEGSKA (reference sequence). The CDR3 is 13 amino acids. V gave up 8 bases and J gave up 9 bases, with 20 bases separating them. CDR3: CSSPKRGGGEQFF. CDR3 bases: TGCAGTTCTCCAAAGAGGGGGGGAGGTGAGCAGTTCTTC.

In its sample, this clone ranks as medium-sized. This CDR3 is CASSPPGTGVLYEQYF. The DNA of the CDR3 is TGTGCCAGCTCACCCCCCGGGACTGGAGTTCTCTACGAGCAGTACTTC. The J gene is TRBJ2-7, the V gene TRBV18; tentatively, D is TRBD2 (6 bases). This CDR3 has 16 residues. The germline CDR1 and CDR2 sequences are KGHSH and LQKENI. The germline V and J ends were trimmed by 3 bases and 3 bases, with 18 bases remaining between them. The full variable domain, its missing parts supplied by reference TRBV18 and TRBJ2-7, is NAGVMQNPRHLVRRRGQEARLRCSPMKGHSHVYWYRQLPEEGLKFMVYLQKENIIDESGMPKERFSAEFPKEGPSILRIQQVVRGDSAAYFCASSPPGTGVLYEQYFGPGTRLTVT.

This clone was observed at least ten times. V and J are TRBV20-1 and TRBJ2-1; tentative D call: TRBD1 (5 bases). This CDR3 has 14 amino acids. Per germline, CDR1 DFQATT and CDR2 SNEGSKA (reference sequence). Trimming took 4 bases from V and 3 from J, leaving 13 bases between them. CDR3 sequence (DNA): TGCAGTGCTACCGACAGACACGTCTACAATGAGCAGTTCTTC. It is translated as CSATDRHVYNEQFF.

There are many counts of this clone. This may arise from a read error, as a much more abundant clone is one base away. The chain uses TRBV4-1 and TRBJ2-1; D is unclear. Looked up from germline, CDR1 is MGHRA and CDR2 is YSYEKL. This CDR3 contains 18 residues. Trimming removed 4 bases at V and 4 bases at J, with 23 bases between. DNA of the CDR3: TGCGCCAGCAGCCGAGTACCCCAGTCCCCTGGAGTTTACAATGAGCAGTTCTTC. Its protein product is CASSRVPQSPGVYNEQFF.

As concerns this clone: Relative to the germline gene, one junction end is altered; a read error may explain this. V usage is TRBV6-6 and J usage is TRBJ2-2; tentatively, D is TRBD2 (5 bases). Germline CDR1 and CDR2: MNHNY and SVGAGI (reference sequence). This CDR3 has 16 residues. CDR3 sequence (DNA): TGTGCCAGCATTTACGCCCTGGACTGGAACACCGGGGAGCTGTTTTTT. The encoded protein is CASIYALDWNTGELFF.

Worth noting for this clone: Within the sample, other DNA sequences also encode this same CDR3. The chain recombines TRBV7-9 with TRBJ2-7; 8 nucleotides match TRBD1. The junction had 7 bases not matched to a gene; V was cut back by 4 bases and J by 2 bases. The CDR3 sequence is 15 residues long. Germline V gives CDR1 SEHNR, CDR2 FQNEAQ (reference sequence). CDR3 sequence: CASSSRDRRTYEQYF. The CDR3 DNA reads as TGTGCCAGCAGCTCCCGGGACAGGAGAACCTACGAGCAGTACTTC.

This clone came up once. The rearrangement joins TRBV11-2 to TRBJ2-1; D unresolved. This CDR3 contains 15 residues. Germline V gives CDR1 SGHAT, CDR2 FQNNGV. V was pared by 4 bases and J by 0 bases, with 10 bases between. The CDR3 region is CASSSLRCSYNEQFF. In DNA, the CDR3 is TGTGCCAGCAGCTCCCTACGGTGCTCCTACAATGAGCAGTTCTTC.

This clone ranks as medium-sized (0.01 to 0.1%). The rearrangement links TRBV19 to TRBJ1-4, with D unresolved. Trimming stripped 4 bases from V and 14 bases from J, with 17 bases between. The CDR3 loop spans 13 amino acids. Germline V gives CDR1 LNHDA, CDR2 SQIVND (reference sequence). The CDR3 reads CASSTGPGVRLFF. In DNA form, the CDR3 reads TGTGCCAGTAGTACAGGTCCTGGGGTTCGTCTGTTTTTT.

The chain joins TRBV2 to TRBJ2-7, with 10 bases fitting TRBD2. Trimming at V came to 6 bases and at J to 2 bases, leaving 1 base not matched to a gene. CDR1 and CDR2 from the germline V gene are SNHLY and FYNNEI. The CDR3 sequence is 13 residues long. The CDR3 sequence: CASRLAGAYEQYF. CDR3 nucleotide sequence: TGTGCCAGCAGGCTAGCGGGAGCCTACGAGCAGTACTTC.

This clone has at least ten counts. This sequence joins TRBV6-1 and TRBJ1-5; no reliable D call. CDR1 is MNHNS, CDR2 SASEGT, per germline. The V gene lost 5 bases and the J gene lost 4 bases, with 6 bases spanning the gap. The CDR3 sequence is 12 residues long. CDR3 in amino acids: CASSLSNQPQHF. The CDR3, as DNA: TGTGCCAGCAGTTTAAGTAATCAGCCCCAGCATTTT.

This clone came up many times. The chain has TRBV7-9 and TRBJ2-5, with 9 bases matching TRBD2. The germline V gene has CDR1 SEHNR and CDR2 FQNEAQ (reference sequence). V lost 5 bases and J lost 5; bases outside the gene matches: 6. The CDR3 covers 14 residues. This chain's CDR3 is CASSGAGGQETQYF. The DNA for the CDR3 is TGTGCCAGCAGCGGAGCGGGGGGCCAGGAGACCCAGTACTTC.

The chain carries TRBV6-2 or TRBV6-3 and TRBJ2-3; no clear D. Germline CDR1 and CDR2: MNHEY and SVGEGT. The CDR3 has 14 amino acids. V shed 2 bases and J shed 2 bases, with 8 bases lying between them. CDR3 sequence: CASSYQEHTDTQYF. The CDR3 bases are TGTGCCAGCAGTTACCAAGAGCACACAGATACGCAGTATTTT.

V is TRBV10-3 and J is TRBJ1-1; D is possibly TRBD1 (5 bases). V was pared by 0 bases and J by 1 base, with 6 bases between. The CDR3 is made up of 14 amino acids. Germline CDR1 is ENHRY and CDR2 is SYGVKD. The chain's CDR3 is CAISESGGNTEAFF. The CDR3 DNA is TGTGCCATCAGTGAGTCGGGGGGGAACACTGAAGCTTTCTTT.

This clone was detected ten times or more. Since a much larger clone is just one base distant, this may be a read error. Other DNA sequences of this sample code for an identical CDR3. The chain has TRBV2 and TRBJ2-2; D gene unclear. CDR1 and CDR2 (germline): SNHLY, FYNNEI. V was cut by 8 bases and J by 2 bases, with 9 bases left in between. CDR3 size: 13 residues. CDR3 sequence: CASAYANTGELFF. The CDR3 DNA follows: TGTGCCAGCGCGTACGCAAACACCGGGGAGCTGTTTTTT.

This clone was detected many times. The chain couples TRBV12-3 or TRBV12-4 to TRBJ1-6; 7 nucleotides match TRBD1. CDR3 length equals 14 residues. After removal of 4 bases from V and 9 bases from J, the junction contained 6 bases not matched to a gene. CDR3 loop: CASSSTGMGSPLHF. In DNA, the CDR3 is TGTGCCAGCAGTTCGACAGGGATGGGTTCACCCCTCCACTTT.

The sample holds many counts of this clone. The chain employs TRBV12-5 and TRBJ2-1, with D unclear. Per the germline V gene, CDR1 is LGHNT and CDR2 is FRNRAP. Trimming shortened V by 4 bases and J by 8 bases, and 9 bases separated the two germline ends. The CDR3 is 12 residues long. CDR3: CASGSRADEQFF. CDR3 nucleotide sequence: TGTGCTAGTGGTTCCCGCGCGGATGAGCAGTTCTTC.

This clone has at least ten counts. The chain combines TRBV28 with TRBJ2-4; 7 bases map to TRBD2. The CDR3 has 13 residues. With V trimmed by 8 bases and J by 2 bases, 3 bases remained unmatched. Germline-derived CDR1 and CDR2 are MDHEN and SYDVKM. The CDR3 DNA is TGTGCCAGCCGGGAGGTAACCAAAAACATTCAGTACTTC. It specifies CASREVTKNIQYF.

The sample holds many counts of this clone. This rearrangement joins TRBV7-9 to TRBJ2-1; the D gene is possibly TRBD1 (5 bases). The V end was cut by 3 bases, the J end by 7 bases, with 10 bases between. Per the germline V gene, CDR1 is SEHNR and CDR2 is FQNEAQ (reference sequence). This CDR3 has 13 amino acids. The CDR3, as DNA: TGTGCCAGCAGCTTCCAGGGTGGAAATGAGCAGTTCTTC. Translation gives CASSFQGGNEQFF.

The chain has TRBV7-3 and TRBJ2-7; D gene uncertain. With 5 bases removed from V and 3 bases from J, the gap between germline ends came to 20 bases. This CDR3 comprises 16 residues. CDR1 is SGHTA, CDR2 FQGTGA, per germline. The CDR3 spells CASSLRKDRSYYEQYF. For the CDR3, the DNA is TGTGCCAGCAGCCTACGTAAGGATCGGTCTTACTACGAGCAGTACTTC.